This TCR beta chain was obtained from a study of blood T cell repertoires in COVID-19. Study processing details: How many nucleated cells were present was estimated from reference gene primer amplification. The assay was immunoSEQ multiplex PCR, and TCRdb's table has in-frame clones only and misses some. V, J and clone size derive from that table, while D and trimming were established from the DNA sequence. The repertoire includes 250,000 to 300,000 clones, roughly 87% of them detected once, and 2.2% sits in the top ten. The germline V gene has CDR1 LNHDA and CDR2 SQIVND (reference sequence). V lost 1 base and J 3 bases, leaving 10 bases between the germline ends. This CDR3 has 14 amino acids.

The TCR was taken from a woman between 50 and 59 years old who had recovered from COVID-19. Specimen: peripheral blood. The rearrangement links TRBV19 to TRBJ2-7, with D possibly matching TRBD2 (5 bases). The CDR3 region has the DNA TGTGCCAGTAGTATAGGGACTGACCGCTACGAGCAGTACTTC. Translating gives CASSIGTDRYEQYF.